This T cell receptor beta chain was captured by sequencing in a study of T cell repertoires in cytomegalovirus infection. In the study overall: Through public TCR beta signatures, both CMV infection and matching HLA type were indicated.

Trimming took off 3 bases at V and 6 bases at J, with 8 bases between the two ends. This CDR3 contains 13 residues. The germline V gene has CDR1 MGHRA and CDR2 YSYEKL. TCRdb re-analysed the reads in MiXCR, keeping a single row per CDR3 protein. The data show under 200,000 distinct CDR3 sequences, less than 9.5% seen once. Findings and limits, study-wide: Identification of carriers of CMV plus the relevant HLA was achieved through cumulative public TCR beta family frequency. HLA-C-restricted CMV clonotypes gave the most frequent clonotype in two of eight donors.

This clonotype was recorded at least ten times. Its cognate antigen is unknown. The chain couples TRBV4-1 to TRBJ2-2; D not certain. The sequenced sample was PBMCs. This sequence originates from a human donor in good health (CMV status not recorded). Some clones in this sample may be carry-over from other donors' samples. The CDR3 is CASSHLGAGELFF. The CDR3 nucleotides read TGCGCCAGCAGCCACCTCGGCGCCGGGGAGCTGTTTTTT.